This entry lists 14 T cell receptor beta chains sequenced from one sample in a study of siplizumab effects on memory and regulatory T cells (dated 2019 in TCRdb). To prepare the library, the immunoSEQ multiplex PCR assay was applied. Not all clones reach the TCRdb copy of this immuneACCESS table, which keeps in-frame sequences only. Checked studies attribute under half of the gap to unresolved V genes and leave the rest unexplained. In all, the sample holds around 100,000 clones, and over 85% of those were seen once. The ten most abundant clones make up about 0.62% of the sample. Input material: Tregs sorted from blood. All receptors come from a human donor in good health.

This sequence joins TRBV6-4 and TRBJ1-2; the D gene is possibly TRBD1 (6 bases). The V and J ends lost 6 bases and 1 base respectively, with 21 bases between them. This CDR3 is 17 amino acids long. Germline CDR1 and CDR2: MRHNA and SNTAGT. The CDR3 bases are TGTGCCAGCAGCCCCGCGGGGCGGGGGGCTGGTAACTATGGCTACACCTTC. This codes for CASSPAGRGAGNYGYTF.

The chain is built from TRBV7-8 and TRBJ2-7, with a weak D call TRBD2 (5 bases). CDR1 is SGHVS and CDR2 is FQNEAQ in the germline V gene. The CDR3 is 11 amino acids. Trimming pared 4 bases from V and 9 bases from J, leaving 10 bases between. As DNA, the CDR3 is TGTGCCAGCAGCTCAACGGGGTGGCAGTACTTC. This translates into CASSSTGWQYF.

The chain couples TRBV5-1 to TRBJ2-1; D is uncertain. The CDR3 loop spans 14 amino acids. Trimming took off 0 bases at V and 1 base at J, with 5 bases between the two ends. Germline CDR1 reads SGHRS; CDR2 reads YFSETQ. The CDR3 loop reads CASSLGSSYNEQFF. CDR3 nucleotides: TGCGCCAGCAGCTTGGGGTCATCCTACAATGAGCAGTTCTTC. The full variable domain, completed using reference TRBV5-1 and TRBJ2-1, is KAGVTQTPRYLIKTRGQQVTLSCSPISGHRSVSWYQQTPGQGLQFLFEYFSETQRNKGNFPGRFSGRQFSNSRSEMNVSTLELGDSALYLCASSLGSSYNEQFFGPGTRLTVL.

The rearrangement uses TRBV27 and TRBJ1-1, with no clear D. Trimming took 6 bases from V and 4 from J, leaving 12 bases between them. Germline CDR1 MNHEY, CDR2 SMNVEV (reference sequence). The CDR3 has 13 amino acids. CDR3 bases: TGTGCCAGCAGGAGACGGGGAAGCACTGAAGCTTTCTTT. Translated, it gives CASRRRGSTEAFF.

This chain connects TRBV11-2 to TRBJ1-1; no definite D call. CDR1 and CDR2 (germline): SGHAT, FQNNGV. The CDR3 contains 13 residues. Trimming removed 1 base at V and 4 bases at J, with 7 bases between. The CDR3: CASSLVSVTEAFF. DNA of the CDR3: TGTGCCAGCAGCTTAGTTAGCGTCACTGAAGCTTTCTTT.

This chain connects TRBV11-2 to TRBJ2-1, with D perhaps assigned TRBD1 or TRBD2 (5 bases each). CDR1 SGHAT and CDR2 FQNNGV come from the germline V gene. V lost 5 bases, J lost 4 bases, and 12 bases lay in between. The CDR3 has 14 residues. The CDR3 spells CASSPAGAYNEQFF. The DNA of the CDR3 is TGTGCCAGCAGCCCGGCCGGGGCGTACAATGAGCAGTTCTTC. The complete variable domain, with remaining parts taken from reference TRBV11-2 and TRBJ2-1, reads EAGVAQSPRYKIIEKRQSVAFWCNPISGHATLYWYQQILGQGPKLLIQFQNNGVVDDSQLPKDRFSAERLKGVDSTLKIQPAKLEDSAVYLCASSPAGAYNEQFFGPGTRLTVL.

The V call is TRBV10-3, the J call TRBJ2-7; perhaps TRBD2 as D (7 bases). V lost 5 bases and J lost 2, with 16 bases in between. The CDR3 is made up of 15 amino acids. Germline CDR1 and CDR2: ENHRY and SYGVKD. The DNA of the CDR3 is TGTGCCATCAGTTATGGTACGGGGGGCCCCTACGAGCAGTACTTC. Translation: CAISYGTGGPYEQYF.

V and J are TRBV25-1 and TRBJ1-6, with TRBD1 as a possible D gene (5 bases). V was trimmed by 1 base and J by 5 bases, leaving 9 bases between them. The germline CDR1 and CDR2 sequences are MGHDK and SYGVNS. This CDR3 region has 15 residues. CDR3 sequence reads: CASSEFWGNNSPLHF. DNA for the CDR3: TGTGCCAGCAGTGAATTCTGGGGGAATAATTCACCCCTCCACTTT.

This chain connects TRBV7-2 to TRBJ2-5; TRBD2 is a possible D gene (5 bases). Germline V gene data show CDR1 as SGHTA and CDR2 as FQGNSA. V lost 6 bases to trimming and J lost 4 bases, with 12 bases between them. The CDR3 loop spans 13 amino acids. This chain's CDR3 is CASSSPGRETQYF. The CDR3 coding sequence is TGTGCCAGCAGTAGTCCGGGGAGAGAGACCCAGTACTTC.

This chain joins TRBV9 and TRBJ1-2, with D unclear. V lost 0 bases, J lost 4 bases, and 10 bases lay in between. The germline CDR1 and CDR2 sequences are SGDLS and YYNGEE. This CDR3 spans 14 amino acids. This CDR3 reads CASSVGGFSYGYTF. In nucleotides, the CDR3 is TGTGCCAGCAGCGTAGGAGGGTTCTCCTATGGCTACACCTTC.

The CDR3, as DNA: TGTGCCAGCAGCGGGCGGTTAGGGACTAGCTTTTCCTACGAGCAGTACTTC. It yields the protein CASSGRLGTSFSYEQYF. This chain joins TRBV11-2 and TRBJ2-7, with 9 bases fitting TRBD2. J lost 1 base, V lost 5 bases, and 12 bases had no gene match. CDR3 length: 17 residues. Germline loops: CDR1 SGHAT, CDR2 FQNNGV. The whole variable domain, remainder taken from reference TRBV11-2 and TRBJ2-7, is EAGVAQSPRYKIIEKRQSVAFWCNPISGHATLYWYQQILGQGPKLLIQFQNNGVVDDSQLPKDRFSAERLKGVDSTLKIQPAKLEDSAVYLCASSGRLGTSFSYEQYFGPGTRLTVT.

This sequence joins TRBV9 and TRBJ2-1; D might be TRBD1 (6 bases). This CDR3 spans 14 amino acids. Germline V gives CDR1 SGDLS, CDR2 YYNGEE. Trimming left V 1 base short and J 7 bases short, with 12 bases between. DNA of the CDR3: TGTGCCAGCAGCGTATATACAGGGCGGAATGAGCAGTTCTTC. Protein sequence: CASSVYTGRNEQFF. Using reference TRBV9 and TRBJ2-1 for the parts outside the CDR3, the full variable domain is DSGVTQTPKHLITATGQRVTLRCSPRSGDLSVYWYQQSLDQGLQFLIQYYNGEERAKGNILERFSAQQFPDLHSELNLSSLELGDSALYFCASSVYTGRNEQFFGPGTRLTVL.

The chain employs TRBV2 and TRBJ1-2, with D maybe TRBD1 (6 bases). This CDR3 comprises 13 residues. Germline V gives CDR1 SNHLY, CDR2 FYNNEI. The germline V and J ends were trimmed by 5 bases and 4 bases, with 11 bases remaining between them. CDR3 sequence: CASSFDRSYGYTF. In DNA, the CDR3 is TGTGCCAGCAGTTTCGACAGGAGCTATGGCTACACCTTC.

This clone has only one observation. The V and J genes are TRBV7-9 and TRBJ2-7; D is uncertain. Between the trimmed V and J ends, which lost 5 bases and 1 base, there was a span of 6 bases. The CDR3 is 12 amino acids. Per the germline V gene, CDR1 is SEHNR and CDR2 is FQNEAQ (reference sequence). CDR3 sequence reads: CASSIQSYEQYF. The CDR3 DNA is TGTGCCAGCAGCATCCAATCCTACGAGCAGTACTTC.